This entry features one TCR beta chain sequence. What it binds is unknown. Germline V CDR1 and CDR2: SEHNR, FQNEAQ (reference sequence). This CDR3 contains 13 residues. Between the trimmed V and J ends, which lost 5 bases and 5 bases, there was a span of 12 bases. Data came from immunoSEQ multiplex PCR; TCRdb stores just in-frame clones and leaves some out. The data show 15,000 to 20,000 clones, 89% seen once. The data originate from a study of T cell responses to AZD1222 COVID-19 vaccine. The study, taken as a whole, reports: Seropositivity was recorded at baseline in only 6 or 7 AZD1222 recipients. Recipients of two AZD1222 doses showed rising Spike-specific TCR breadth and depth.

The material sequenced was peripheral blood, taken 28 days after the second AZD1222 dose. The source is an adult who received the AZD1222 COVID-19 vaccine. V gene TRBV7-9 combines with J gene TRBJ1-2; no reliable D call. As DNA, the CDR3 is TGTGCCAGCAGCCCGCAGGCCCCATATGGCTACACCTTC. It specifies CASSPQAPYGYTF. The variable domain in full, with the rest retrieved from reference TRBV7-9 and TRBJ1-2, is DTGVSQNPRHKITKRGQNVTFRCDPISEHNRLYWYRQTLGQGPEFLTYFQNEAQLEKSRLLSDRFSAERPKGSFSTLEIQRTEQGDSAMYLCASSPQAPYGYTFGSGTRLTVV.